This T cell receptor (beta chain) appears in the sequencing data of a study of CD4 and CD8 cells across lung adenocarcinoma regions. Via MiXCR, TCRdb re-called the PCR reads, giving one row per CDR3 protein. This table holds about 17,000 distinct CDR3 sequences, 46% found once. Turning to this clonotype: Compared with germline, one end of the junction differs, possibly owing to a read error.

The patients had localized lung adenocarcinoma, a non-small cell subtype. This CDR3 region has 13 residues. Germline CDR1 and CDR2: MNHEY and SMNVEV (reference sequence). The chain recombines TRBV27 with TRBJ2-3, with D possibly being TRBD2 (5 bases). The sample taken for sequencing was CD4+ T cells from the margin of a lung tumor. The TCR comes from a male donor with lung adenocarcinoma. The CD4 and CD8 labels of this study may be unreliable. The CDR3 protein is CARCLGAKDTQYF. The CDR3 DNA is TGTGCCAGGTGCCTGGGAGCCAAAGATACTCAGTACTTT.